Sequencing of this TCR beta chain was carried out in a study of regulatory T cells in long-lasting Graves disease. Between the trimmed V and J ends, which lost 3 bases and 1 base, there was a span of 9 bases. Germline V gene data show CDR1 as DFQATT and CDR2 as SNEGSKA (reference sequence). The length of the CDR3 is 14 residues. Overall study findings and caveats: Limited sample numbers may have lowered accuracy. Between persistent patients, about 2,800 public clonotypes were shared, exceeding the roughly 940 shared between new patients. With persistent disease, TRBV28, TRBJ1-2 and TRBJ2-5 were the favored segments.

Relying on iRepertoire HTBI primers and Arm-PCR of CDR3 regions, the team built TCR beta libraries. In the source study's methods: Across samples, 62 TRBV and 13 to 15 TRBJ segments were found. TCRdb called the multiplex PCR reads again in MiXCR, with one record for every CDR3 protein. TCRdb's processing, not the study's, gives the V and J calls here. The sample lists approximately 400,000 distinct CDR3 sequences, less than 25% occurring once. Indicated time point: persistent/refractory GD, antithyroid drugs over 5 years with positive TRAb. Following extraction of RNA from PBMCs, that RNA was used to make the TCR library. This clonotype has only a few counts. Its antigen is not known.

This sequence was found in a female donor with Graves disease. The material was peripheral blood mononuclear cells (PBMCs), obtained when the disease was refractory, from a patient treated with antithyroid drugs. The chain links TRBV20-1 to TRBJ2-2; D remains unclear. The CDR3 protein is CSASFDMNTGELFF. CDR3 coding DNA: TGCAGTGCTAGTTTTGACATGAACACCGGGGAGCTGTTTTTT.